A selection of T cell receptor beta chains follows, all from one sample in a study of shared clonotypes between healthy human individuals. Using immunoSEQ multiplex PCR, the repertoire was profiled, and TCRdb retains in-frame clones only, with some absent. The repertoire consists of about 380,000 clones, with about 97% occurring once and the leading ten covering approximately 0.32%. Input material: memory CD8+ T cells sorted from blood. These receptors originate from a man aged 30-40 years in good health. Both conserved end residues are part of each CDR3. A D gene is named only where the DNA matches it firmly. A row's size may be missing; if present it is once, few, many or a size class.

D	V	J	size	DNA	CDR3
TRBD1	TRBV5-4	TRBJ2-5	-	TGTGCCAGCAGCCCCCGGGACAGGGGCCCGCAAGAGACCCAGTACTTC	CASSPRDRGPQETQYF
-	TRBV19	TRBJ2-3	-	TGTGCCAGCCGAACGGCTAGCGACACAGATACGCAGTATTTT	CASRTASDTDTQYF
-	TRBV6-6	TRBJ2-3	once	TGTGCCAGCAGTTACACCCTGGATACGCAGTATTTT	CASSYTLDTQYF
-	TRBV4-1	TRBJ2-2	-	TGCGCCAGCAGCCAAGGCCAGTACCCGAACACCGGGGAGCTGTTTTTT	CASSQGQYPNTGELFF
TRBD1	TRBV6-1	TRBJ1-5	-	TGTGCCAGCAGTGAAAGACAGGGATATAGCAATCAGCCCCAGCATTTT	CASSERQGYSNQPQHF
-	TRBV10-2	TRBJ1-5	-	TGCGCCAGCAGTGAGGGGTTGAGAGGAGGAGTCAATCAGCCCCAGCATTTT	CASSEGLRGGVNQPQHF
TRBD1	TRBV29-1	TRBJ1-1	-	TGCAGCGTGGTACTCAGGGGGCTAGGGACTGAAGCTTTCTTT	CSVVLRGLGTEAFF
-	TRBV10-2	TRBJ1-1	-	TGCGCCAGCAGTGTTCAGGGACCCCTTGAAGCTTTCTTT	CASSVQGPLEAFF
-	TRBV15	TRBJ2-4	-	TGTGCCACCAGCGGTCGGGGAGAGGTCATTCAGTACTTC	CATSGRGEVIQYF
-	TRBV29-1	TRBJ1-1	-	TGCAGCGTTGACGGGGCGCCGTCTGAAGCTTTCTTT	CSVDGAPSEAFF
-	TRBV2	TRBJ2-1	-	TGTGCCAGCAGTGGCCCATACAATGAGCAGTTCTTC	CASSGPYNEQFF
-	TRBV5-1	TRBJ2-1	-	TGCGCCAGCAGCTTAGCCAATGAGCAGTTCTTC	CASSLANEQFF
-	TRBV21-1	TRBJ2-7	-	TGTGCCAGCACCATGACGGCGAGCTCCTACGAGCAGTACTTC	CASTMTASSYEQYF
-	TRBV5-4	TRBJ1-2	once	TGTGCCAGCAGCTTGTCAGGGCCAATTTATGGCTACACCTTC	CASSLSGPIYGYTF
-	TRBV6-6	TRBJ1-6	-	TGTGCCAGCGGCGCATCTAATTCACCCCTCCACTTT	CASGASNSPLHF
TRBD2	TRBV2	TRBJ2-3	-	TGTGCCAGCAGTGCGACTAGCGGGAGCACAGATACGCAGTATTTT	CASSATSGSTDTQYF
-	TRBV1	TRBJ2-3	-	TGCACCAGCAGCCCAGAGGGGATGGGTTTGGGTGCTAGCGGGAGGGTGATAGATACGCAGTATTTT	CTSSPEGMGLGASGRVIDTQYF
-	TRBV28	TRBJ2-3	-	TGTGCCAGCAGTTTATTCGCTACGCAGTATTTT	CASSLFATQYF
TRBD1	TRBV6-1	TRBJ2-3	-	TGTGCCAGCAGTGCCGTCCGGGCCAGGGGGACAGATACGCAGTATTTT	CASSAVRARGTDTQYF
-	TRBV13	TRBJ2-1	-	TGTGCCAGCAGCTTAAGAACCCACAATGAGCAGTTCTTC	CASSLRTHNEQFF
TRBD1	TRBV27	TRBJ2-5	once	TGTGCCAGCAGTTTATTCCCAACGACAGGGACGACCCAGTACTTC	CASSLFPTTGTTQYF
TRBD2	TRBV4-2	TRBJ2-4	-	TGTGCCAGCAGCCAGAGGAATAGGGGCTGGCTAGCGGGAGACATTCAGTACTTC	CASSQRNRGWLAGDIQYF
TRBD1	TRBV29-1	TRBJ1-2	-	TGCAGCGTTGAAAGGACAGGGGGCGCTGGAAACTATGGCTACACCTTC	CSVERTGGAGNYGYTF
-	TRBV11-2	TRBJ2-1	-	TGTGCCAGCAGCAATCCCACGGGGGTCAATGAGCAGTTCTTC	CASSNPTGVNEQFF
-	TRBV4-1	TRBJ1-5	once	TGCGCCAGCAGCCAAGATCAGCCCCAGCATTTT	CASSQDQPQHF
-	TRBV11-1	TRBJ2-7	-	TGTGCCAGCCGGACTTTGAGCTCCTACGAGCAGTACTTC	CASRTLSSYEQYF
TRBD1	TRBV11-2	TRBJ2-5	-	TGTGCCAGCAGCTTAGGGGACAGGGGAGTCGGGGAGACCCAGTACTTC	CASSLGDRGVGETQYF
-	TRBV6-5	TRBJ2-7	-	TGTGCCAGCAGTTACCGTCAGACCTACGAGCAGTACTTC	CASSYRQTYEQYF
TRBD2	TRBV6-1	TRBJ2-7	-	TGTGCCAGCACCGGGACTAGCTACGAGCAGTACTTC	CASTGTSYEQYF
-	TRBV9	TRBJ2-2	-	TGTGCCAGCAGCGCTCCCCTAGGGGGGGAGCTGTTTTTT	CASSAPLGGELFF
-	TRBV30	TRBJ2-2	-	TGTGCCTGCCAACAGGTCGGGGAGCTGTTTTTT	CACQQVGELFF
TRBD1	TRBV9	TRBJ2-5	-	TGTGCCAGCAGCCCCCGGACAGGGGACGGGCAAGAGACCCAGTACTTC	CASSPRTGDGQETQYF
-	TRBV2	TRBJ1-3	-	TGTGCCAGCAGTGAGAGGGGAAACACCATATATTTT	CASSERGNTIYF
-	TRBV13	TRBJ1-1	few	TGTGCCAGCAGTAAGGACAGAAGAAGGAACACTGAAGCTTTCTTT	CASSKDRRRNTEAFF
TRBD2	TRBV2	TRBJ2-2	-	TGTGCCAGGGGACTAGCGGGAACCGGGGAGCTGTTTTTT	CARGLAGTGELFF
TRBD2	TRBV19	TRBJ2-1	-	TGTGCCAGTAGTGTTAGCGGGACGTTCTACAATGAGCAGTTCTTC	CASSVSGTFYNEQFF
-	TRBV4-1	TRBJ2-1	-	TGCGCCAGCAGCCTCAAAGACTGGAGCTCCTACAATGAGCAGTTCTTC	CASSLKDWSSYNEQFF
TRBD2	TRBV14	TRBJ2-1	-	TGTGCCAGCAGCCAAAAATTTGGACCGGGACTAGCGGGAGGAGGGGAGAATGAGCAGTTCTTC	CASSQKFGPGLAGGGENEQFF
TRBD1	TRBV11-1	TRBJ2-1	-	TGTGCCAGCGGGGACAGGGGTGATGAGCAGTTCTTC	CASGDRGDEQFF
TRBD2	TRBV5-5	TRBJ2-3	-	TGTGCCAGCAGCTTCTTAGCGGGAGGGAGCACAGATACGCAGTATTTT	CASSFLAGGSTDTQYF